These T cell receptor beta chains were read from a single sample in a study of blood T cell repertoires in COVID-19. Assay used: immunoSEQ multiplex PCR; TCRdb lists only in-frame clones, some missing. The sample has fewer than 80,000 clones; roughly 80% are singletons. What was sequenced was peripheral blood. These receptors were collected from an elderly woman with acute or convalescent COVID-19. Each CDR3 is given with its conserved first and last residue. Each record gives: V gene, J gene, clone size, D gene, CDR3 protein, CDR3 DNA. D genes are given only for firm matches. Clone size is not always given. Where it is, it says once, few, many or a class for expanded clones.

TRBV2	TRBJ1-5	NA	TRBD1	CASRAQGAVSNQPQHF	TGTGCCAGCAGAGCCCAGGGGGCCGTTAGCAATCAGCCCCAGCATTTT
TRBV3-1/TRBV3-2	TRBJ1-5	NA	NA	CASSQDNNQPQHF	TGTGCCAGCAGCCAAGACAACAATCAGCCCCAGCATTTT
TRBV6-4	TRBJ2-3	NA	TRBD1	CASSETTGGLGDTQYF	TGTGCCAGCAGCGAGACGACAGGGGGCCTAGGTGATACGCAGTATTTT
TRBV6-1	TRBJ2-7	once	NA	CASRAYEQYF	TGTGCCAGCAGGGCTTACGAGCAGTACTTC
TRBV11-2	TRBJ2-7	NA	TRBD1	CASSLGPGTVTYEQYF	TGTGCCAGCAGCTTAGGCCCCGGGACAGTAACCTACGAGCAGTACTTC
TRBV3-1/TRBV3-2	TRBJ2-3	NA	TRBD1	CASSHGTGGGVSTDTQYF	TGTGCCAGCAGCCACGGGACAGGGGGGGGAGTCAGCACAGATACGCAGTATTTT
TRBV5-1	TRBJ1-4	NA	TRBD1	CASSLPSGTGIEKLFF	TGCGCCAGCAGCCTACCGTCCGGGACAGGGATTGAAAAACTGTTTTTT
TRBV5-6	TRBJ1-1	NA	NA	CASSFLGGPPSLEAFF	TGTGCCAGCAGCTTCTTAGGGGGACCCCCGTCATTGGAAGCTTTCTTT
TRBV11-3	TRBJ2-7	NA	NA	CASSLRQGEQYF	TGTGCCAGCAGCTTAAGGCAGGGCGAGCAGTACTTC
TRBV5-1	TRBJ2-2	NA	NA	CASSLSRTTNTGELFF	TGCGCCAGCAGCTTGAGTCGGACTACCAACACCGGGGAGCTGTTTTTT
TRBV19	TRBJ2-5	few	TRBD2	CASSRLAGGPETQYF	TGTGCCAGTAGCCGACTAGCGGGGGGGCCGGAGACCCAGTACTTC
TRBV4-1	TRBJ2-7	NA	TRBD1	CASSPRTGVNEQYF	TGCGCCAGCAGCCCCCGGACAGGGGTAAACGAGCAGTACTTC
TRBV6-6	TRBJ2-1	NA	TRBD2	CASSPGTSGGLYNEQFF	TGTGCCAGCAGTCCCGGGACTAGCGGGGGGCTCTACAATGAGCAGTTCTTC
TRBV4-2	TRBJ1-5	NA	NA	CASSQDGGGNQPQHF	TGTGCCAGCAGCCAAGATGGGGGGGGCAATCAGCCCCAGCATTTT
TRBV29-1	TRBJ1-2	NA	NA	CSVEFRLYGYTF	TGCAGCGTTGAATTCAGGCTCTATGGCTACACCTTC
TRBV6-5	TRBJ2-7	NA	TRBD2	CASRQTSGSYEQYF	TGTGCCAGCAGACAGACTAGCGGCTCCTACGAGCAGTACTTC
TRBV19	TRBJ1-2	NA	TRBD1	CASSTRQGSIYGYTF	TGTGCCAGTAGTACCCGACAGGGGTCTATCTATGGCTACACCTTC
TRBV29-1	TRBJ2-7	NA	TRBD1	CSAAGPVGTGRYYEQYF	TGCAGCGCTGCCGGGCCCGTGGGGACAGGGAGGTACTACGAGCAGTACTTC
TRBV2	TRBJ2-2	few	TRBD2	CASSDIAGGAPGELFF	TGTGCCAGCAGTGATATAGCGGGGGGGGCCCCCGGGGAGCTGTTTTTT
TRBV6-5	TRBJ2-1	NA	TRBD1	CASSTQGAGYNEQFF	TGTGCCAGCAGCACCCAGGGGGCAGGCTACAATGAGCAGTTCTTC
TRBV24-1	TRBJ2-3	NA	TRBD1	CATSRGQETDTQYF	TGTGCCACCTCACGCGGACAGGAGACAGATACGCAGTATTTT
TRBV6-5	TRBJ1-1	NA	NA	CASSYEGGSEAFF	TGTGCCAGCAGTTACGAGGGCGGGAGTGAAGCTTTCTTT
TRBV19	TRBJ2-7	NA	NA	CASSRQTSYEQYF	TGTGCCAGTAGTAGACAGACTAGCTACGAGCAGTACTTC
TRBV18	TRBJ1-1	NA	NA	CASSPSGAGNTEAFF	TGTGCCAGCTCACCGAGCGGGGCGGGGAACACTGAAGCTTTCTTT
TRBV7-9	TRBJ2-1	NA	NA	CASSLVRGTGLMNEQFF	TGTGCCAGCAGCTTGGTTCGGGGCACAGGGCTTATGAATGAGCAGTTCTTC
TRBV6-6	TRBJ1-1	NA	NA	CASRGGLNTEAFF	TGTGCCAGCAGGGGGGGTCTGAACACTGAAGCTTTCTTT
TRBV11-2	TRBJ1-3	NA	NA	CASSIGLANTIYF	TGTGCCAGCAGCATCGGTCTCGCCAACACCATATATTTT
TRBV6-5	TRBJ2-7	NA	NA	CASSPQGFSYEQYF	TGTGCCAGCAGTCCACAGGGATTCTCCTACGAGCAGTACTTC
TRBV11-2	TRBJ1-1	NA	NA	CASSFRVSTEAFF	TGTGCCAGCAGCTTCAGGGTGTCCACTGAAGCTTTCTTT
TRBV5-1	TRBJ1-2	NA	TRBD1	CASSSGQGSLGGYTF	TGCGCCAGCAGCTCGGGACAGGGCTCCCTCGGGGGCTACACCTTC
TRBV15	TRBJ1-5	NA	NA	CATSLPYRANQPQHF	TGTGCCACCAGCTTACCATACAGGGCAAATCAGCCCCAGCATTTT
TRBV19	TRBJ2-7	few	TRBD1	CASGQGREQYF	TGTGCCAGTGGACAGGGGAGAGAGCAGTACTTC
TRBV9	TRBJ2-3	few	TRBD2	CASSSQPLAGGGDTQYF	TGTGCCAGCAGCTCCCAACCCTTAGCGGGGGGCGGGGATACGCAGTATTTT
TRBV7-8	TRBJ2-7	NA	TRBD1	CASSLTGGGTYEQYF	TGTGCCAGCAGCTTGACAGGGGGTGGCACCTACGAGCAGTACTTC
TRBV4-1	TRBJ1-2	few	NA	CASSPRTESVEINYGYTF	TGCGCCAGCAGCCCTCGGACAGAGTCAGTCGAAATTAACTATGGCTACACCTTC
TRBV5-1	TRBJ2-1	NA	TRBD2	CASSLASTSGGTNEQFF	TGCGCCAGCAGCTTGGCCAGTACTAGCGGGGGGACAAATGAGCAGTTCTTC
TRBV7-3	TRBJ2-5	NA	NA	CASSSGRSETQYF	TGTGCCAGCAGCTCTGGTCGGTCAGAGACCCAGTACTTC
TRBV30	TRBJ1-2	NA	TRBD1	CAWTGQGAAGYTF	TGTGCCTGGACTGGACAGGGGGCTGCTGGCTACACCTTC
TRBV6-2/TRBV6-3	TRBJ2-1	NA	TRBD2	CASSRTSGGVEQFF	TGTGCCAGCAGCCGGACTAGCGGGGGGGTTGAGCAGTTCTTC
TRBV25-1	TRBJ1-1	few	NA	CASSNTGRGTEAFF	TGTGCCAGCAGTAATACAGGGAGGGGCACTGAAGCTTTCTTT